This T cell receptor (beta chain) is from a study of blood T cell repertoires in COVID-19. Study in general: COVID-19 samples collected from the United States, Italy and Spain covered acute and convalescent phases. PBMCs, B-cell-depleted T cells, or T cells provided the cDNA or gDNA that made up the material.

Original processing notes: From reference gene primer amplification, estimates of nucleated cell counts were derived. Here immunoSEQ multiplex PCR was the method, and the copy in TCRdb shows in-frame clones only, minus some. V and J calls and clone size are as listed in that table; D and trimming were resolved from the DNA. The table shows 95,000 to 100,000 clones, with about four fifths occurring only once. V dropped 2 bases and J dropped 7 bases, with 14 bases sitting between them. Germline V CDR1 and CDR2: MDHEN, SYDVKM. The CDR3 sequence is 14 residues long. This clone was seen a few times. The chain is built from TRBV28 and TRBJ1-1, with D perhaps TRBD1 (5 bases). The sample taken for sequencing was peripheral blood. This sequence was found in a human donor in a cohort sampled during active COVID-19. The CDR3 loop is CASSLTGLPHEAFF. Written as DNA, the CDR3 is TGTGCCAGCAGTTTAACAGGCCTACCCCATGAAGCTTTCTTT.